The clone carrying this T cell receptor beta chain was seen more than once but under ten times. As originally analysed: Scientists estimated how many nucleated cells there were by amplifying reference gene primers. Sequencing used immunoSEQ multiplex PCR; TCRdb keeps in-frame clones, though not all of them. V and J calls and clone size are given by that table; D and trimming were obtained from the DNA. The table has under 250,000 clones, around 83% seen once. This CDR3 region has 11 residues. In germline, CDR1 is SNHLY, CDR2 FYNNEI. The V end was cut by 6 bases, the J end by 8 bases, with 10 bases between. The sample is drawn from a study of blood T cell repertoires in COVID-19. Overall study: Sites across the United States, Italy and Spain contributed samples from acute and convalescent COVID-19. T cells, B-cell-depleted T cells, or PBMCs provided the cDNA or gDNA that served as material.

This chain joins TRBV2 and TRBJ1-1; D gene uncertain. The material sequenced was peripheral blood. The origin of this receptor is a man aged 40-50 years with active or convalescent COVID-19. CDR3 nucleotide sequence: TGTGCCAGCAGAGTACAGTCCGAAGCTTTCTTT. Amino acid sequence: CASRVQSEAFF.